The 19 T cell receptor beta chains reported below all come from one sample, sequenced in a study of human T cells and chemical hapten exposure. Time point meaning: patch test 3, about 24 weeks after DPC sensitization. Treatment reported: therapeutic diphenylcyclopropenone sensitization with weekly scalp DPC. TCRdb analysed the RACE reads with MiXCR anew, one entry per CDR3 protein. Of approximately 97,000 distinct CDR3 sequences listed, 25% to 35% are singletons. Here the sequenced sample was whole blood, taken in connection with sensitization to the hapten diphenylcyclopropenone (DPC). Receptors originate from a man aged 40-49 years with alopecia areata. Some clones in this sample may be carry-over from other donors' samples.

The chain has TRBV5-6 and TRBJ2-3, with D unclear. V was clipped by 7 bases and J by 3 bases, with 9 bases between them. The CDR3 is made up of 12 amino acids. The germline V gene encodes CDR1 SGHDT and CDR2 YYEEEE. In DNA, the CDR3 is TGTGCCAGCCGACGGAATACAGATACGCAGTATTTT. As protein: CASRRNTDTQYF.

This clonotype was detected a few times. V is TRBV2 and J is TRBJ1-5; a weak D match, TRBD1 (6 bases). The CDR3 extends over 12 amino acids. Trimming removed 7 bases from V and 8 bases from J, with 12 bases in between. CDR1 is SNHLY, CDR2 FYNNEI, per germline. This CDR3 reads CASMGGIEPQHF. The DNA for the CDR3 is TGTGCCAGCATGGGGGGCATAGAGCCCCAGCATTTT.

This chain uses TRBV12-3 or TRBV12-4 with TRBJ1-1; TRBD1 aligns across 8 bases. The V segment lost 6 bases and the J segment 5 bases; nucleotides outside the gene matches: 14. This CDR3 region has 16 residues. The CDR3 DNA follows: TGTGCCAGCAGAACCGACAAATGGGGACAGGCTACTGAAGCTTTCTTT. Encoded protein: CASRTDKWGQATEAFF.

This chain joins TRBV28 and TRBJ1-3; TRBD1 matches at 7 bases. V was clipped by 8 bases and J by 1 base; unmatched bases: 8. This CDR3 is built from 15 residues. Germline CDR1 reads MDHEN; CDR2 reads SYDVKM. In DNA form, the CDR3 reads TGTGCCAGCCTCGGACAGGATCTTTCTGGAAACACCATATATTTT. This codes for CASLGQDLSGNTIYF. Drawing the rest from reference TRBV28 and TRBJ1-3, the complete variable domain is DVKVTQSSRYLVKRTGEKVFLECVQDMDHENMFWYRQDPGLGLRLIYFSYDVKMKEKGDIPEGYSVSREKKERFSLILESASTNQTSMYLCASLGQDLSGNTIYFGEGSWLTVV.

This clonotype has a handful of counts. The chain links TRBV5-1 to TRBJ2-3; the D is unclear. The germline CDR1 and CDR2 sequences are SGHRS and YFSETQ. The V end lost 0 bases, the J end lost 6 bases, and 8 bases lay between the germline ends. This CDR3 contains 13 residues. CDR3 coding DNA: TGCGCCAGCAGCTTGGGGTCGTTGGATACGCAGTATTTT. Its protein product is CASSLGSLDTQYF.

V gene TRBV10-3 combines with J gene TRBJ2-3; D not resolved. Germline V CDR1 and CDR2: ENHRY, SYGVKD. The CDR3 runs 12 residues. V was pared by 2 bases and J by 6 bases, with 6 bases between. CDR3 DNA sequence: TGTGCCATCAGTGAGGGGTACGATACGCAGTATTTT. Its translation: CAISEGYDTQYF.

This clonotype was seen a handful of times. Its ends do not fully match the called genes, so a read error is possible. This chain joins TRBV20-1 and TRBJ2-7, with D possibly matching TRBD1 (6 bases). This CDR3 comprises 14 residues. Looked up from germline, CDR1 is DFQATT and CDR2 is SNEGSKA (reference sequence). Here the CDR3 DNA reads TGCAGTGCCAGAGCGTCGCAGGGGTTCGACGAGCAGTACTTC. Its translation: CSARASQGFDEQYF.

This clonotype came up a few times. V is TRBV5-1 and J is TRBJ1-1, with D possibly TRBD1 on 5 matching bases. V dropped 3 bases and J dropped 2 bases, with 14 bases sitting between them. In germline, CDR1 is SGHRS, CDR2 YFSETQ. This CDR3 contains 15 residues. In DNA form, the CDR3 reads TGCGCCAGCAGCTGGACAACAGGAGACAACACTGAAGCTTTCTTT. Translation gives CASSWTTGDNTEAFF.

The sample holds a few counts of this clonotype. J is TRBJ2-5 and V is TRBV6-4; 8 nucleotides match TRBD1. The J segment lost 5 bases and the V segment lost 6 bases, leaving 5 bases of the junction unmatched. Germline CDR1 and CDR2: MRHNA and SNTAGT. This CDR3 is built from 13 residues. CDR3 in DNA: TGTGCCAGCAGCGCGGACAGGGAGGAGACCCAGTACTTC. This sequence encodes CASSADREETQYF.

Here the CDR3 DNA reads TGTGCCAGCAGAACACGACAGGGGGGTAACGAGCAGTACTTC. Amino acid sequence: CASRTRQGGNEQYF. The rearrangement uses TRBV5-6 and TRBJ2-7, with 9 bases lining up with TRBD1. The CDR3 extends over 14 amino acids. The germline V gene encodes CDR1 SGHDT and CDR2 YYEEEE. Trimming removed 5 bases from V and 5 bases from J; junction bases left unmatched: 8.

V usage is TRBV25-1 and J usage is TRBJ2-1; no definite D call. The CDR3 totals 11 residues. V shed 5 bases and J shed 6 bases, with 5 bases lying between them. Germline V gene sequence: CDR1 MGHDK, CDR2 SYGVNS. DNA for the CDR3: TGTGCCAGCAGTCGGCTCAATGAGCAGTTCTTC. The encoded protein is CASSRLNEQFF.

The J gene is TRBJ2-1, the V gene TRBV2; tentative D call: TRBD2 (5 bases). Trimming stripped 6 bases from V and 4 bases from J, with 13 bases between. Germline loops: CDR1 SNHLY, CDR2 FYNNEI. This CDR3 is built from 14 residues. CDR3 residues: CASREGAHYNEQFF. In DNA, the CDR3 is TGTGCCAGCAGAGAGGGAGCGCATTACAATGAGCAGTTCTTC.

The chain combines TRBV4-1 with TRBJ2-7; D unclear. The CDR3 runs to 16 residues. V dropped 4 bases and J dropped 3 bases, with 19 bases sitting between them. Germline CDR1 reads MGHRA; CDR2 reads YSYEKL. The CDR3 region is CASSPDQKRADYEQYF. CDR3 nucleotide sequence: TGCGCCAGCAGCCCGGACCAAAAACGAGCAGACTACGAGCAGTACTTC.

V usage is TRBV6-1 and J usage is TRBJ2-3; no firm D call. Germline-derived CDR1 and CDR2 are MNHNS and SASEGT. The CDR3 loop spans 13 amino acids. The V end was cut by 1 base, the J end by 5 bases, with 7 bases between. CDR3 DNA: TGTGCCAGCAGTGAAGGTCTTGGAGATACGCAGTATTTT. It encodes CASSEGLGDTQYF.

The chain is built from TRBV4-3 and TRBJ2-5; 8 bases align to TRBD1. The CDR3 has 15 residues. Germline V gene data show CDR1 as LGHNA and CDR2 as YSLEER. V dropped 3 bases and J dropped 5; count of bases not matched to a gene: 8. CDR3: CASSQSGGASETQYF. The CDR3 nucleotides are TGCGCCAGCAGCCAGTCAGGGGGCGCGTCGGAGACCCAGTACTTC.

This clonotype was detected a few times. V gene TRBV2 combines with J gene TRBJ1-6; a possible D gene is TRBD1 (6 bases). Germline values: CDR1 SNHLY, CDR2 FYNNEI. This CDR3 is built from 15 residues. Trimming pared 2 bases from V and 8 bases from J, leaving 13 bases between. The CDR3 is CASSEWLGGDSPLHF. DNA of the CDR3: TGTGCCAGCAGTGAATGGTTAGGGGGGGATTCACCCCTCCACTTT. The whole variable domain, remainder taken from reference TRBV2 and TRBJ1-6, is EPEVTQTPSHQVTQMGQEVILRCVPISNHLYFYWYRQILGQKVEFLVSFYNNEISEKSEIFDDQFSVERPDGSNFTLKIRSTKLEDSAMYFCASSEWLGGDSPLHFGNGTRLTVT.

This clonotype was seen more than once but under ten times. This sequence joins TRBV4-1 and TRBJ2-5, with 7 bases that match TRBD2. The CDR3 loop spans 15 amino acids. V lost 5 bases and J lost 5; bases outside the gene matches: 11. Germline loops: CDR1 MGHRA, CDR2 YSYEKL. The CDR3 loop is CASSSLGRAGETQYF. CDR3 coding DNA: TGCGCCAGCAGCTCCTTGGGGAGGGCCGGGGAGACCCAGTACTTC.

This clonotype has more than one count but fewer than ten. The chain uses TRBV20-1 and TRBJ1-1; D call uncertain. The CDR3 is 14 residues long. Germline V lookup: CDR1 DFQATT, CDR2 SNEGSKA (reference sequence). V was pared by 0 bases and J by 1 base, with 9 bases between. In DNA, the CDR3 is TGCAGTGCTAGAGATCCGAATGCGAACACTGAAGCTTTCTTT. Amino acid sequence: CSARDPNANTEAFF.

This clonotype was seen a handful of times. This chain joins TRBV6-1 and TRBJ1-6, with a tentative D call TRBD1 (5 bases). The length of the CDR3 is 16 residues. Trimming pared 0 bases from V and 5 bases from J, leaving 11 bases between. In germline, CDR1 is MNHNS, CDR2 SASEGT. CDR3 amino acids: CASSEAVGRDNSPLHF. The CDR3 DNA follows: TGTGCCAGCAGTGAAGCGGTGGGGCGGGATAATTCACCCCTCCACTTT.